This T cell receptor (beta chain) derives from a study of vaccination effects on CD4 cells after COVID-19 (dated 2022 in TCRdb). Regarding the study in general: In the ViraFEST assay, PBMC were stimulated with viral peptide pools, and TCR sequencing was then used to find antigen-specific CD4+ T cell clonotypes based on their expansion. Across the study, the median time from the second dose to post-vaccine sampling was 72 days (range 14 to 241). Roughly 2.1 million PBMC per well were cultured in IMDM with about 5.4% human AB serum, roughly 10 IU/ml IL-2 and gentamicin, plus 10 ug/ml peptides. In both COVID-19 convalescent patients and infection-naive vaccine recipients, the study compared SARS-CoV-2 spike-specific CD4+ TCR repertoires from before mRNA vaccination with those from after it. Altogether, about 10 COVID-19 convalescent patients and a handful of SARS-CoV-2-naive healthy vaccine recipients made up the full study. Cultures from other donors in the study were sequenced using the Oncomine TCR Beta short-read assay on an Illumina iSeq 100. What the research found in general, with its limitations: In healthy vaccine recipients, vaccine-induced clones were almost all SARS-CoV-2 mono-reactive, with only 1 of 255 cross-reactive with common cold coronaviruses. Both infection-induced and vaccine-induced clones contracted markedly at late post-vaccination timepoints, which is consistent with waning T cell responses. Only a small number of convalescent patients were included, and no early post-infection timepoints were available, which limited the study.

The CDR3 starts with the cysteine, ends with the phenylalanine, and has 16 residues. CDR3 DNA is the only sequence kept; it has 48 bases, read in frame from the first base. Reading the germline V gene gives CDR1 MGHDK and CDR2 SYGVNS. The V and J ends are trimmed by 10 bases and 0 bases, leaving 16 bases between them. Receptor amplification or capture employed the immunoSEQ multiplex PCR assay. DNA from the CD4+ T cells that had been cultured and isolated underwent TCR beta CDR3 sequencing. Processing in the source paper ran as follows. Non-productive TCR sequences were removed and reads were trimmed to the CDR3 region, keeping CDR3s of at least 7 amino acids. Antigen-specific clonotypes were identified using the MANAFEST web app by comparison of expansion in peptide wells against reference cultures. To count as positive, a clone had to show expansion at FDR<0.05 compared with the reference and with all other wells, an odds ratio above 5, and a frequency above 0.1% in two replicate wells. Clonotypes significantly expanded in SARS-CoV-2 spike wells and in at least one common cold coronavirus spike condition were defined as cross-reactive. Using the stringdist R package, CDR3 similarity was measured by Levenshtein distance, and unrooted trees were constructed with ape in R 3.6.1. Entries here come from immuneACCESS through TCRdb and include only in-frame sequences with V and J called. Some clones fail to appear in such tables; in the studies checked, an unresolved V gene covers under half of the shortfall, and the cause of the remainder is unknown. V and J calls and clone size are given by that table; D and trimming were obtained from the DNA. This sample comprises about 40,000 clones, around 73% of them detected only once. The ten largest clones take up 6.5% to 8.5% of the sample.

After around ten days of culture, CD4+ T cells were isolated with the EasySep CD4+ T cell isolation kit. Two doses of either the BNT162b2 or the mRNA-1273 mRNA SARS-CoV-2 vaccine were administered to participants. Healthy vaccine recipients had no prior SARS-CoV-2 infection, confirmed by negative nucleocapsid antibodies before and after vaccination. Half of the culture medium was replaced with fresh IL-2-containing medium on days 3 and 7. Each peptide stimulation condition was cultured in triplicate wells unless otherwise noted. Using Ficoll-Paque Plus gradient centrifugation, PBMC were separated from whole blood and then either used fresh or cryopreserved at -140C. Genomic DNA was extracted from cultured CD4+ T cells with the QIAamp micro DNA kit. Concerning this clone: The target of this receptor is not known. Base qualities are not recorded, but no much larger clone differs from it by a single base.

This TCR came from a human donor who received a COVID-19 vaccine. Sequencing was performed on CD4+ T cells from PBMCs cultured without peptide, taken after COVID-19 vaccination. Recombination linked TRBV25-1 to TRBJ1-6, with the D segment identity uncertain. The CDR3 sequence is CATQLGASSYNSPLHF. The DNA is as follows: TGTGCCACCCAGCTAGGAGCTAGCTCCTATAATTCACCCCTCCACTTT.